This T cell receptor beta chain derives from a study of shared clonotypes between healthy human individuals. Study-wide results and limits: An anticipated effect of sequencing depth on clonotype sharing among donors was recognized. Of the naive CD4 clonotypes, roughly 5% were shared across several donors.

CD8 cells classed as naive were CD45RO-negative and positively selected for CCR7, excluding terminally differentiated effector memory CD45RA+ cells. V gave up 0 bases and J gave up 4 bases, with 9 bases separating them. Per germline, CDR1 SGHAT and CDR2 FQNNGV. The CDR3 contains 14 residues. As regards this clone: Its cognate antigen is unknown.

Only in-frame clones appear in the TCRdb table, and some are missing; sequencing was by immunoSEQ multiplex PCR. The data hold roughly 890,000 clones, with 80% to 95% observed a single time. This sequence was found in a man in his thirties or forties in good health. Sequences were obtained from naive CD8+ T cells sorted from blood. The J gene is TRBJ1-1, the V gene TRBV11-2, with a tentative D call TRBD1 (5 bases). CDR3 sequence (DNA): TGTGCCAGCAGCTTAGATCCGGGGGGCACTGAAGCTTTCTTT. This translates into CASSLDPGGTEAFF. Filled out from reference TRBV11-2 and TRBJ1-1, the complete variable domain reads EAGVAQSPRYKIIEKRQSVAFWCNPISGHATLYWYQQILGQGPKLLIQFQNNGVVDDSQLPKDRFSAERLKGVDSTLKIQPAKLEDSAVYLCASSLDPGGTEAFFGQGTRLTVV.